The 28 T cell receptor beta chains listed next were all sequenced from one sample in a study of CD8 T cells in ankylosing spondylitis. The study's findings and limits: Apparently characteristic of ankylosing spondylitis blood was a TCR beta motif (roughly eight highly homologous variants).

Their recognized antigens are unknown. TCRdb re-derived calls from the 5' RACE reads in MiXCR, one entry per CDR3 protein. The table lists some 450,000 distinct CDR3 sequences, about a sixth of them singletons. Material: blood, either unsorted or a sorted T cell fraction (not recorded which). The receptors stem from a male donor with ankylosing spondylitis.

This clonotype appeared many times. This chain uses TRBV5-1 with TRBJ1-4, with 7 bases that match TRBD1. CDR3 length: 15 amino acids. Germline CDR1 and CDR2: SGHRS and YFSETQ. Germline trimming cut 3 bases from V and 5 bases from J; bases unmatched to any gene: 7. This chain's CDR3 is CASSSQQGMNEKLFF. CDR3 sequence (DNA): TGCGCCAGCAGCTCTCAACAGGGGATGAATGAAAAACTGTTTTTT.

Only a few counts were recorded for this clonotype. The chain employs TRBV10-3 and TRBJ1-2; 7 nucleotides align to TRBD1. Looked up from germline, CDR1 is ENHRY and CDR2 is SYGVKD. The CDR3 is 15 residues long. V lost 1 base, J lost 7 bases, and 9 bases stayed unmatched. CDR3 loop: CAISELSTGASGYTF. DNA for the CDR3: TGTGCCATCAGTGAGTTGTCAACAGGGGCCTCTGGCTACACCTTC.

V gene TRBV5-1 combines with J gene TRBJ1-1; 7 bases are a match to TRBD1. CDR1 and CDR2 from the germline V gene are SGHRS and YFSETQ. V was pared by 4 bases and J by 1 base, with 7 bases of the junction left unmatched. The CDR3 extends over 15 amino acids. The CDR3 loop reads CASSPPEGANTEAFF. CDR3 coding DNA: TGCGCCAGCAGCCCCCCAGAGGGGGCGAACACTGAAGCTTTCTTT.

The chain links TRBV5-1 to TRBJ1-1, with TRBD1 matching 8 bases. The CDR3 is 13 amino acids. V was pared by 4 bases and J by 7 bases, with 6 bases of the junction left unmatched. Looked up from germline, CDR1 is SGHRS and CDR2 is YFSETQ. As DNA, the CDR3 is TGCGCCAGCAGCCCCAGACAGGGGCTTGAAGCTTTCTTT. Protein product: CASSPRQGLEAFF.

The chain recombines TRBV29-1 with TRBJ1-5, with 9 bases that match TRBD1. V shed 5 bases, J shed 3 bases, and the junction held 2 bases outside the gene matches. CDR1 and CDR2 from the germline V gene are SQVTM and ANQGSEA. The CDR3 is made up of 13 amino acids. The chain's CDR3 is CSVRTGDNQPQHF. CDR3 DNA sequence: TGCAGCGTTCGGACAGGGGACAATCAGCCCCAGCATTTT.

This clonotype occurred many times. This chain uses TRBV9 with TRBJ2-5; D could derive from TRBD1 or TRBD2 (6 bases each). Trimming pared 7 bases from V and 1 base from J, leaving 11 bases between. The CDR3 extends over 13 amino acids. CDR1 SGDLS and CDR2 YYNGEE come from the germline V gene. CDR3 region: CASSPGAQETQYF. In nucleotides, the CDR3 is TGTGCCAGCTCACCGGGGGCCCAAGAGACCCAGTACTTC.

This clonotype was detected many times. This chain joins TRBV12-3 or TRBV12-4 and TRBJ2-5, with TRBD2 matching over 8 bases. This CDR3 is built from 14 residues. The J segment lost 5 bases and the V segment lost 6 bases, leaving 8 bases of the junction unmatched. The CDR3 DNA is TGTGCCAGCAGCAGAGGACTAGCAATGGAGACCCAGTACTTC. It encodes CASSRGLAMETQYF.

This clonotype was picked up a small number of times. The rearrangement joins TRBV30 to TRBJ2-6; D uncertain. V was shortened by 2 bases and J by 0 bases, with 8 bases between the two germline ends. This CDR3 is 15 amino acids long. Germline CDR1 reads GTSNPN; CDR2 reads SVGIG (reference sequence). The CDR3 nucleotides are TGTGCCTGGAGTTCGTGGAACTCTGGGGCCAACGTCCTGACTTTC. This translates into CAWSSWNSGANVLTF.

This clonotype was counted a few times. The chain uses TRBV6-2 or TRBV6-3 and TRBJ2-1, with D possibly TRBD2 on 7 matching bases. Germline values: CDR1 MNHEY, CDR2 SVGEGT. V was shortened by 0 bases and J by 10 bases, with 10 bases between the two germline ends. CDR3 size: 13 residues. The CDR3 loop is CASSYSGGGEQFF. The CDR3 DNA follows: TGTGCCAGCAGTTACTCGGGAGGGGGGGAGCAGTTCTTC.

Many counts were recorded for this clonotype. The genes are TRBV12-3 or TRBV12-4 and TRBJ1-2, with 7 bases fitting TRBD1. This CDR3 comprises 14 residues. The V and J ends lost 6 bases and 4 bases, in that order; junction bases with no gene match: 8. The CDR3 region has the DNA TGTGCCAGCAGACCCACAGGGGTGGGCTATGGCTACACCTTC. Residues: CASRPTGVGYGYTF.

This clonotype showed up just once. The rearrangement links TRBV5-5 to TRBJ2-3; no reliable D call. V was pared by 2 bases and J by 0 bases, with 4 bases between. The CDR3 totals 13 residues. CDR1 is SGHKS and CDR2 is YYEKEE in the germline V gene (reference sequence). DNA of the CDR3: TGTGCCAGCAGCTTCATAAGCACAGATACGCAGTATTTT. It encodes CASSFISTDTQYF.

This chain's CDR3 is CSARDSETQYF. The CDR3 nucleotides are TGCAGTGCCCGGGACTCAGAGACCCAGTACTTC. The V call is TRBV20-1, the J call TRBJ2-5; the D gene is possibly TRBD2 (6 bases). This CDR3 spans 11 amino acids. Trimming shortened V by 6 bases and J by 4 bases, and 9 bases separated the two germline ends. The germline CDR1 and CDR2 sequences are DFQATT and SNEGSKA (reference sequence).

Only a few counts were recorded for this clonotype. The V call is TRBV5-1, the J call TRBJ2-2, with TRBD2 as a possible D gene (6 bases). Germline V gives CDR1 SGHRS, CDR2 YFSETQ. V dropped 2 bases and J dropped 0 bases, with 11 bases sitting between them. The CDR3 is 16 residues long. The CDR3 nucleotides are TGCGCCAGCAGCTTACTAGCTATCGCGAACACCGGGGAGCTGTTTTTT. This translates into CASSLLAIANTGELFF.

The gene calls are TRBV28 and TRBJ2-1; 11 bases line up with TRBD2. V dropped 3 bases and J dropped 9; count of bases not matched to a gene: 10. Germline CDR1 MDHEN, CDR2 SYDVKM. CDR3 length equals 16 residues. This CDR3 is CASSFTRLAGMGEQFF. In DNA form, the CDR3 reads TGTGCCAGCAGTTTTACTAGACTAGCGGGAATGGGTGAGCAGTTCTTC.

This clonotype was recorded a few times. The gene calls are TRBV6-2 or TRBV6-3 and TRBJ2-5; possible D gene TRBD2, 5 bases. Germline V gene lookup returns CDR1 MNHEY and CDR2 SVGEGT. This CDR3 region has 11 residues. V lost 5 bases and J 10 bases, leaving 11 bases between the germline ends. The CDR3 reads CASSTYEGQYF. The CDR3 DNA sequence: TGTGCCAGCAGTACCTACGAGGGCCAGTACTTC.

This sequence joins TRBV7-2 and TRBJ2-3; perhaps TRBD2 as D (6 bases). Germline-derived CDR1 and CDR2 are SGHTA and FQGNSA. CDR3 length: 16 amino acids. V was trimmed by 1 base and J by 1 base, leaving 12 bases between them. CDR3 residues: CASSLGTIVGTDTQYF. CDR3 DNA sequence: TGTGCCAGCAGCTTAGGGACTATCGTGGGCACAGATACGCAGTATTTT.

V gene TRBV27 combines with J gene TRBJ1-1; D is possibly TRBD1 (6 bases). The V end was cut by 5 bases, the J end by 6 bases, with 13 bases between. The CDR3 is made up of 13 amino acids. CDR1 is MNHEY and CDR2 is SMNVEV in the germline V gene (reference sequence). CDR3 loop: CASSDRNRAEAFF. CDR3 in DNA: TGTGCCAGCAGTGACCGAAACAGGGCTGAAGCTTTCTTT.

This clonotype occurred a few times. This rearrangement joins TRBV7-9 to TRBJ1-1; D gene unclear. Trimming removed 1 base at V and 3 bases at J, with 9 bases between. Germline V CDR1 and CDR2: SEHNR, FQNEAQ (reference sequence). The CDR3 is made up of 14 amino acids. CDR3 DNA sequence: TGTGCCAGCAGCTTAGGGCGGGTGGACACTGAAGCTTTCTTT. It yields the protein CASSLGRVDTEAFF.

This clonotype turned up a few times. The chain links TRBV5-1 to TRBJ2-5; TRBD2 matches 10 bases. This CDR3 has 15 residues. Germline CDR1 is SGHRS and CDR2 is YFSETQ. V lost 4 bases and J lost 5; bases outside the gene matches: 8. This chain's CDR3 is CASSAGTSVWETQYF. Written as DNA, the CDR3 is TGCGCCAGCAGCGCCGGGACTAGCGTTTGGGAGACCCAGTACTTC.

This clonotype was picked up many times. The V gene is TRBV5-1, the J gene TRBJ2-3, with D perhaps matching TRBD2 (5 bases). Per germline, CDR1 SGHRS and CDR2 YFSETQ. The CDR3 extends over 13 amino acids. V lost 2 bases to trimming and J lost 8 bases, with 12 bases between them. For the CDR3, the DNA is TGCGCCAGCAGCTTAGATGGGAGAGGTACGCAGTATTTT. It specifies CASSLDGRGTQYF.

This clonotype came up a few times. The rearrangement links TRBV7-9 to TRBJ2-7; 10 positions agree with TRBD2. Trimming at V came to 5 bases and at J to 3 bases, leaving 10 bases not matched to a gene. This CDR3 comprises 16 residues. Germline V gene data show CDR1 as SEHNR and CDR2 as FQNEAQ (reference sequence). The CDR3: CASSPGGGLAIYEQYF. The CDR3 nucleotides are TGTGCCAGCAGCCCCGGCGGGGGACTAGCGATCTACGAGCAGTACTTC.

The chain joins TRBV15 to TRBJ2-1; perhaps TRBD2 as D (6 bases). This CDR3 has 16 amino acids. Germline V gives CDR1 LNHNV, CDR2 YYDKDF (reference sequence). V was shortened by 0 bases and J by 0 bases, with 9 bases between the two germline ends. Written as DNA, the CDR3 is TGTGCCACCAGCAGAGATCTCGGGGGCTCCTACAATGAGCAGTTCTTC. It is translated as CATSRDLGGSYNEQFF.

This clonotype showed up many times. The V and J genes are TRBV4-2 and TRBJ2-5, with D perhaps TRBD1 (6 bases). Deletions cut 3 bases from V and 4 bases from J, with 12 bases between. The CDR3 runs 14 residues. CDR1 is LGHNA and CDR2 is YNFKEQ in the germline V gene. The CDR3 DNA follows: TGTGCCAGCAGCCAGGCGGACAGAGGAGAGACCCAGTACTTC. Amino acids: CASSQADRGETQYF.

The sample holds many counts of this clonotype. The chain is built from TRBV29-1 and TRBJ2-2; tentatively, D is TRBD1 (6 bases). Germline loops: CDR1 SQVTM, CDR2 ANQGSEA. Trimming shortened V by 8 bases and J by 0 bases, and 13 bases separated the two germline ends. The CDR3 covers 14 residues. CDR3 DNA sequence: TGCAGCTTCCAGGGGCCTGCGAACACCGGGGAGCTGTTTTTT. It yields the protein CSFQGPANTGELFF.

The genes are TRBV28 and TRBJ1-6; D uncertain. Per the germline V gene, CDR1 is MDHEN and CDR2 is SYDVKM. The V and J ends lost 5 bases and 8 bases respectively, with 22 bases between them. The CDR3 sequence is 17 residues long. The chain's CDR3 is CASSPTTLGRYDSPLHF. DNA of the CDR3: TGTGCCAGCAGTCCCACAACCCTCGGTCGGTACGATTCACCCCTCCACTTT.

This chain links TRBV9 with TRBJ2-1; the match to TRBD1 covers 9 bases. Germline loops: CDR1 SGDLS, CDR2 YYNGEE. J was trimmed by 6 bases and V by 3 bases; bases with no gene match: 4. This CDR3 is 14 amino acids long. The CDR3 DNA is TGTGCCAGCAGCGAGAGACAGGGGGGCAATGAGCAGTTCTTC. This sequence encodes CASSERQGGNEQFF.

This chain links TRBV27 with TRBJ2-7; 11 nucleotides match TRBD2. Germline V gives CDR1 MNHEY, CDR2 SMNVEV (reference sequence). Trimming at V came to 5 bases and at J to 2 bases, leaving 8 bases not matched to a gene. The CDR3 length is 16 residues. The CDR3 DNA is TGTGCCAGCAGTATCAAAGGGACTAGCGGAGCCTACGAGCAGTACTTC. This sequence encodes CASSIKGTSGAYEQYF.

This clonotype was found a few times. The V call is TRBV7-9, the J call TRBJ2-1; D may correspond to TRBD1 or TRBD2 (5 bases each). Trimming stripped 11 bases from V and 3 bases from J, with 14 bases between. From germline, CDR1 is SEHNR and CDR2 FQNEAQ (reference sequence). This CDR3 is 13 amino acids long. The DNA of the CDR3 is TGTGCCGGCCGGGACGGGCGCTACAATGAGCAGTTCTTC. It specifies CAGRDGRYNEQFF.